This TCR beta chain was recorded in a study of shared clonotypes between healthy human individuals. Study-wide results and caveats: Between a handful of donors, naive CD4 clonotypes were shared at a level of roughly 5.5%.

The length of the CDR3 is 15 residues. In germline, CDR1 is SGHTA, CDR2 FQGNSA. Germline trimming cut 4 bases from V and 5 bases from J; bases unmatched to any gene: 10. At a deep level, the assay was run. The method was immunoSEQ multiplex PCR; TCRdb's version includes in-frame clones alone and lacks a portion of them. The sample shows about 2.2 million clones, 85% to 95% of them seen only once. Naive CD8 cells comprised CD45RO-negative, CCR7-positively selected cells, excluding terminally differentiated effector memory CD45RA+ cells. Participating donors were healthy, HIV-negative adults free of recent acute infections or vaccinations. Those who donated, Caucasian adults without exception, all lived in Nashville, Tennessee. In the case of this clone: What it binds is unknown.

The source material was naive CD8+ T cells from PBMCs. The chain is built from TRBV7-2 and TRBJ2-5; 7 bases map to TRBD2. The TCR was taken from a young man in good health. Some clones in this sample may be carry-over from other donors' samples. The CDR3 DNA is TGTGCCAGCAGCTCCCTGCGGGAGTGGTCGGAGACCCAGTACTTC. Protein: CASSSLREWSETQYF.